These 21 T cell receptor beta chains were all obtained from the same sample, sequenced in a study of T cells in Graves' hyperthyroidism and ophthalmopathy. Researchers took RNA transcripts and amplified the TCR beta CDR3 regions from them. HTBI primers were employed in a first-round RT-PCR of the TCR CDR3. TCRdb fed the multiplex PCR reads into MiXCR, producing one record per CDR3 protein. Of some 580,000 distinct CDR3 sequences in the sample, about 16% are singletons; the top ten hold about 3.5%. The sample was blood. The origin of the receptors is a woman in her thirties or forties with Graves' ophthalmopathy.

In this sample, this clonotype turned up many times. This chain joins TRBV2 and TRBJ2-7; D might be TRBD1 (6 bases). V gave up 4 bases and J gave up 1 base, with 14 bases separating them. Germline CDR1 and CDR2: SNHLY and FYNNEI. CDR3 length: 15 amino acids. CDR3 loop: CASSADRSTSYEQYF. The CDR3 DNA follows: TGTGCCAGCAGTGCCGACAGGAGCACATCCTACGAGCAGTACTTC.

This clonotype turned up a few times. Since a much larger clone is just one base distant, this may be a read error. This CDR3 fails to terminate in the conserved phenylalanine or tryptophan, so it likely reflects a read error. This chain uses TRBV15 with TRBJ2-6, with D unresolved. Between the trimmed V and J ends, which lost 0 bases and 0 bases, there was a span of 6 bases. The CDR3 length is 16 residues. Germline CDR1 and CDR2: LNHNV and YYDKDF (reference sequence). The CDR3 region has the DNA TGTGCCACCAGCAGAGATCAAGGCTCTGGGGCCAACGTCCTGACTTCC. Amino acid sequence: CATSRDQGSGANVLTS.

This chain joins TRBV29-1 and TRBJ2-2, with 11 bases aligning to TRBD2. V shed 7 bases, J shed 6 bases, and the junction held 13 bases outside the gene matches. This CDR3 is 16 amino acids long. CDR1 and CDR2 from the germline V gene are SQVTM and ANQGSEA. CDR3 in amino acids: CSAQRLAGPGPGELFF. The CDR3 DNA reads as TGCAGCGCCCAACGACTAGCGGGGCCTGGGCCCGGGGAGCTGTTTTTT.

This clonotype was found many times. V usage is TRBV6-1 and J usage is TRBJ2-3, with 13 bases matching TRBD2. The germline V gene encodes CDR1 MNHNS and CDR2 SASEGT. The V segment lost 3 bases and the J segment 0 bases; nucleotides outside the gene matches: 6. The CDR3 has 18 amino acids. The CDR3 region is CASSDQLAGGPSTDTQYF. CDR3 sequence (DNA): TGTGCCAGCAGTGATCAACTAGCGGGAGGGCCTAGCACAGATACGCAGTATTTT.

CDR3 sequence reads: CASSDLLGSSGNTIYF. The CDR3 region has the DNA TGTGCCAGCAGCGATCTACTAGGGTCGTCTGGAAACACCATATATTTT. The chain joins TRBV12-3 or TRBV12-4 to TRBJ1-3, with D unresolved. The CDR3 sequence is 16 residues long. V lost 6 bases to trimming and J lost 1 base, with 16 bases between them.

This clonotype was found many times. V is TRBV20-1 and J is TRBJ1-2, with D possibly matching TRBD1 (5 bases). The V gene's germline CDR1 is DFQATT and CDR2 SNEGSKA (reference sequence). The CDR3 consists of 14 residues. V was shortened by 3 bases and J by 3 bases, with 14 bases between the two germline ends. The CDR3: CSARGQGWDYGYTF. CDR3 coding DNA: TGCAGTGCTAGGGGGCAGGGTTGGGACTATGGCTACACCTTC.

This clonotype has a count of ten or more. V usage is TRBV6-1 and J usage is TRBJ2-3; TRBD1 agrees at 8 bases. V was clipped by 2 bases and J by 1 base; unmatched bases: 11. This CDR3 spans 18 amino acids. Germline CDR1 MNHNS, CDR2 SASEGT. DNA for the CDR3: TGTGCCAGCAGTGAATCCCCCGGACAGGGCGTCCGCACAGATACGCAGTATTTT. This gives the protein CASSESPGQGVRTDTQYF.

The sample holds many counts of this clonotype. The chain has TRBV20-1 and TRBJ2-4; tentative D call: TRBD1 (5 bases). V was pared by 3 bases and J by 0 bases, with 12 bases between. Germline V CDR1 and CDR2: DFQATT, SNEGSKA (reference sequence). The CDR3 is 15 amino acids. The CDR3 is CSASDRKLAKNIQYF. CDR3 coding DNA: TGCAGTGCTAGCGACAGAAAACTAGCCAAAAACATTCAGTACTTC.

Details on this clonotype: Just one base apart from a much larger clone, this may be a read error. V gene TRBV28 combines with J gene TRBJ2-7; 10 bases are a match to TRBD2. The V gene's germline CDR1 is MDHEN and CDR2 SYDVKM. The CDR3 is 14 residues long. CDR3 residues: CAGSSSGRLNEQYF. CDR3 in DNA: TGTGCCGGCAGCAGTAGCGGGAGGTTGAACGAGCAGTACTTC.

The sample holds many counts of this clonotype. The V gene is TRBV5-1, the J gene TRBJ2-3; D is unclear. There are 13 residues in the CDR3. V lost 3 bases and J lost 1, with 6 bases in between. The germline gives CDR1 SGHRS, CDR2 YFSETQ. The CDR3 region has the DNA TGCGCCAGCAGCTACGGTCGCACAGATACGCAGTATTTT. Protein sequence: CASSYGRTDTQYF. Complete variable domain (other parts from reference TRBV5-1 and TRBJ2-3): KAGVTQTPRYLIKTRGQQVTLSCSPISGHRSVSWYQQTPGQGLQFLFEYFSETQRNKGNFPGRFSGRQFSNSRSEMNVSTLELGDSALYLCASSYGRTDTQYFGPGTRLTVL.

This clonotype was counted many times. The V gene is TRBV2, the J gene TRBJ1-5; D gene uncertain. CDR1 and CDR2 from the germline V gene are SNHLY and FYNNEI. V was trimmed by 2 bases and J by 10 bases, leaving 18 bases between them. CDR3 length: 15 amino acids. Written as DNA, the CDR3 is TGTGCCAGCAGTGAAAGCCTTGCAGGTGATCGACCCCAGCATTTT. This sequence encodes CASSESLAGDRPQHF.

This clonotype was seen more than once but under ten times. In DNA, the CDR3 is TGCGCCAGCAGCTTGGTTGAGGGTCGAACAGATACGCAGTATTTT. Amino acids: CASSLVEGRTDTQYF. The rearrangement links TRBV5-1 to TRBJ2-3; the D gene is possibly TRBD2 (5 bases). The CDR3 is made up of 15 amino acids. Trimming stripped 0 bases from V and 3 bases from J, with 11 bases between. Germline V gene data show CDR1 as SGHRS and CDR2 as YFSETQ.

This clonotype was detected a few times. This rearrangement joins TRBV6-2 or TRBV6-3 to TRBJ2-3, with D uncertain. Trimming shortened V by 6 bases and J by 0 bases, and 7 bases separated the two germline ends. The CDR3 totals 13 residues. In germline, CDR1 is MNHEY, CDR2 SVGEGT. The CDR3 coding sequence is TGTGCCAGCAGGCTCGGGAGCACAGATACGCAGTATTTT. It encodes CASRLGSTDTQYF.

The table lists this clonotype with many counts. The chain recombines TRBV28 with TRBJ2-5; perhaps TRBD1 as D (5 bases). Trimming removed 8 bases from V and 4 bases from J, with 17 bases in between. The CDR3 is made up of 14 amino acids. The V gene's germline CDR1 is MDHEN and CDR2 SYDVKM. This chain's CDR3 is CASGKLLGAETQYF. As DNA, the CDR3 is TGTGCCAGCGGAAAACTCCTTGGGGCAGAGACCCAGTACTTC. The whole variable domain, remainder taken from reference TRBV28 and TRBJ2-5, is DVKVTQSSRYLVKRTGEKVFLECVQDMDHENMFWYRQDPGLGLRLIYFSYDVKMKEKGDIPEGYSVSREKKERFSLILESASTNQTSMYLCASGKLLGAETQYFGPGTRLLVL.

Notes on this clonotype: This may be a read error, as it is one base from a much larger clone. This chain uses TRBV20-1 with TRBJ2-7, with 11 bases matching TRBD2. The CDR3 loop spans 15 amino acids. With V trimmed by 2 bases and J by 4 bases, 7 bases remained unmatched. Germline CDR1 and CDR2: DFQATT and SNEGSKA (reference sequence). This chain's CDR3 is CSARILAGGAYEQYF. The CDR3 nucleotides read TGCAGTGCTAGAATCCTAGCGGGGGGCGCTTACGAGCAGTACTTC.

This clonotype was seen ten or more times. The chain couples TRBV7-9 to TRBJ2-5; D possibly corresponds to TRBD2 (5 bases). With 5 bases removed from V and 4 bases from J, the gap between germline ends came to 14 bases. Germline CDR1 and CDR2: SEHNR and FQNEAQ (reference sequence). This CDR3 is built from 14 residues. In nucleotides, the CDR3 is TGTGCCAGCAGCGTCGGTAGTGGGAGAGAGACCCAGTACTTC. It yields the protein CASSVGSGRETQYF.

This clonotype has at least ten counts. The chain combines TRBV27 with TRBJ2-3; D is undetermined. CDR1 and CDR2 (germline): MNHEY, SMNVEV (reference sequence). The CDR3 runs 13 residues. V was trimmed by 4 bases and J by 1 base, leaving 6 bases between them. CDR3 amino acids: CASSYLGTDTQYF. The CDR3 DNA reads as TGTGCCAGCAGTTACCTCGGCACAGATACGCAGTATTTT.

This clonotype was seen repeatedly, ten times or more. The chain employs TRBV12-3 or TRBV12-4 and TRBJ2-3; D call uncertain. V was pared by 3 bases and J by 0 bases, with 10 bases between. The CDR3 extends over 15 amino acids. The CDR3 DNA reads TGTGCCAGCAGTTTGTGGGGAACGAGCACAGATACGCAGTATTTT. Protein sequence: CASSLWGTSTDTQYF.

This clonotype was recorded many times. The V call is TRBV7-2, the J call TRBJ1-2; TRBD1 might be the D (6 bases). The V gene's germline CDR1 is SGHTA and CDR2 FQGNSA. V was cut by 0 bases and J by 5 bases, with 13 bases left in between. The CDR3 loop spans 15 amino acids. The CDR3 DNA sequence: TGTGCCAGCAGCTTAGCAGGGGGAAAGGAATATGGCTACACCTTC. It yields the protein CASSLAGGKEYGYTF. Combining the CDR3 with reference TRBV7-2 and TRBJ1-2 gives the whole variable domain GAGVSQSPSNKVTEKGKDVELRCDPISGHTALYWYRQSLGQGLEFLIYFQGNSAPDKSGLPSDRFSAERTGGSVSTLTIQRTQQEDSAVYLCASSLAGGKEYGYTFGSGTRLTVV.

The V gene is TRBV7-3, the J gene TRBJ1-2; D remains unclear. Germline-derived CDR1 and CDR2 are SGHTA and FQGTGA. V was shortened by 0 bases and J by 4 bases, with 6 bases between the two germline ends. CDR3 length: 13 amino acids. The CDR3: CASSLTPSYGYTF. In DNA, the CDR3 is TGTGCCAGCAGCTTAACGCCCTCCTATGGCTACACCTTC.

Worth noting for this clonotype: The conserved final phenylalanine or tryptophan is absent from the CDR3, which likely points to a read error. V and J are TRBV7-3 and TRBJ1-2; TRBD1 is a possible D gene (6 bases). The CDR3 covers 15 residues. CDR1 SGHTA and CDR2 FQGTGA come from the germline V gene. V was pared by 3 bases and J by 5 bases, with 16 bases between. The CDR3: CASSLEGQLGYGYTL. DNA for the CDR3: TGTGCCAGCAGCTTGGAAGGACAGCTGGGGTATGGCTACACCCTC.